This T cell receptor (beta chain) emerged from a study of breast tumors, draining lymph nodes, adjacent tissues. General observations from the study: Tumor T cell lymph node origin was a supported hypothesis, not proven. Data fit most tumor T cells coming from lymph node, expanding in tumor.

MiXCR, run by TCRdb on the multiplex PCR reads, gives a single entry per CDR3 protein. The sample holds about 170,000 distinct CDR3 sequences, 30% to 40% seen once. Breast cancer patients provided tissue from their axillary draining lymph nodes. This CDR3 has 15 amino acids. Unmatched junction bases numbered 7, after V lost 1 base and J lost 7 bases. Germline values: CDR1 SGHRS, CDR2 YFSETQ. This clonotype was observed at least ten times. The antigen remains unidentified. This clonotype originated in a female donor with breast cancer. Some clones in this sample may be carry-over from other donors' samples. This rearrangement joins TRBV5-1 to TRBJ1-2; 10 bases are a match to TRBD1. The sequenced material came from axillary lymph node tissue. For the CDR3, the DNA is TGCGCCAGCAGCTTGACTACCGGGACAGGGGCTGGCTACACCTTC. It yields the protein CASSLTTGTGAGYTF.